This TCR beta chain was identified during a study of regulatory T cells in long-lasting Graves disease. This clonotype has ten or more counts. What it binds is unknown. Construction of the TCR beta libraries employed iRepertoire HTBI primers in conjunction with Arm-PCR of CDR3 regions. As processed by the authors: Taken together, the samples had around 66 TRBV and 13 to 15 TRBJ segments identified. TCRdb re-analysed the multiplex PCR reads in MiXCR, keeping a single row per CDR3 protein. The authors' filters were not applied to this entry. This sample yields about 240,000 distinct CDR3 sequences, of which 20% are seen a single time; 14% belongs to the top ten. The study, taken as a whole, reports: Between persistent patients, 2,500 to 3,500 public clonotypes were shared, exceeding the 900 to 1,000 shared between new patients. Few sampled subjects may have lowered accuracy. The study found TRBV28, TRBJ1-2 and TRBJ2-5 favored in persistent disease.

This CDR3 has 14 residues. The V end lost 1 base, the J end lost 6 bases, and 10 bases lay between the germline ends. Germline V gives CDR1 SGHTA, CDR2 FQGNSA. Time point indicated: newly diagnosed GD, antithyroid drugs for less than 3 months. PBMC RNA was the source of the TCR library. The rearrangement links TRBV7-2 to TRBJ1-5; D remains ambiguous. This sequence was found in a female donor with Graves disease. Sequencing used peripheral blood mononuclear cells (PBMCs), obtained at new diagnosis, from a patient treated with antithyroid drugs. The CDR3 DNA sequence: TGTGCCAGCAGCTTAGAAGCAGAGGGTCAGCCCCAGCATTTT. Its translation: CASSLEAEGQPQHF.